What follows is one TCR beta chain and its context. The CDR3 totals 15 residues. The ends lost 7 bases at V and 6 bases at J; junction bases unmatched: 10. Germline V gives CDR1 ENHRY, CDR2 SYGVKD. Repertoires were generated with immunoSEQ multiplex PCR, while TCRdb's copy carries only in-frame clones and drops some. Of around 100,000 clones in the sample, roughly 84% were seen once. This entry comes from a study of T cell responses to AZD1222 COVID-19 vaccine. Across the whole study: Samples with a second dose at about 4 or about 12 weeks were pooled together.

Sequenced here: peripheral blood, sampled on day 0 of AZD1222 vaccination. This TCR derives from an adult in good health. This sequence joins TRBV10-3 and TRBJ2-2; 8 bases map to TRBD1. This CDR3 reads CAITPDRVGPGELFF. In DNA, the CDR3 is TGTGCCATCACCCCGGACAGGGTAGGACCCGGGGAGCTGTTTTTT.